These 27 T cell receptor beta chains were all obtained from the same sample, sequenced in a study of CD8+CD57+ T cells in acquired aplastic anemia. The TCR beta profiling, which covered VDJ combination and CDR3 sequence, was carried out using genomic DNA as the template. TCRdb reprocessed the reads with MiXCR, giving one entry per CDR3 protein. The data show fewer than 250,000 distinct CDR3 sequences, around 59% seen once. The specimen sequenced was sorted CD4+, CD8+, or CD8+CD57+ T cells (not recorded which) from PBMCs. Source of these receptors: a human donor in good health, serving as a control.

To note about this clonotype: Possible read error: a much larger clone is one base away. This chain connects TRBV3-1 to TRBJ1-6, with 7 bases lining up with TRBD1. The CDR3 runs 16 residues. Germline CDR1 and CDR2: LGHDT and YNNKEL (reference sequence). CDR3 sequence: CASSDTGAAYNSPPHF. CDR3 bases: TGTGCCAGCAGCGACACAGGGGCGGCCTATAATTCACCCCCCCACTTT.

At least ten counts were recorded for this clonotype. The CDR3 reads CASSQGRRAFSSYEQYF. DNA for the CDR3: TGCGCCAGCAGCCAAGGTAGGAGGGCGTTTTCATCCTACGAGCAGTACTTC. J is TRBJ2-7 and V is TRBV4-1; TRBD2 might be the D (6 bases). Germline assignment: CDR1 MGHRA and CDR2 YSYEKL. The CDR3 is 17 residues long. V was clipped by 1 base and J by 1 base, with 17 bases between them.

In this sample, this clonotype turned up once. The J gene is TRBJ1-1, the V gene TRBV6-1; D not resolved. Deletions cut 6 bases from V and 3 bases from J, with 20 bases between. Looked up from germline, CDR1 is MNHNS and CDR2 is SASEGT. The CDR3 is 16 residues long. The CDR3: CASSPSRTSKDTEAFF. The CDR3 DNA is TGTGCCAGCAGCCCCTCTCGTACAAGCAAGGACACTGAAGCTTTCTTT.

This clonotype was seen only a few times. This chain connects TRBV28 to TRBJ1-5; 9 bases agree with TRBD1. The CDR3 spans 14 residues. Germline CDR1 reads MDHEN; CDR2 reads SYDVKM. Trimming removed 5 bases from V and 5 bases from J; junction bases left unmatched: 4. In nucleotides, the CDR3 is TGTGCCAGCAGTAATACAGGGGGCTATCAGCCCCAGCATTTT. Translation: CASSNTGGYQPQHF.

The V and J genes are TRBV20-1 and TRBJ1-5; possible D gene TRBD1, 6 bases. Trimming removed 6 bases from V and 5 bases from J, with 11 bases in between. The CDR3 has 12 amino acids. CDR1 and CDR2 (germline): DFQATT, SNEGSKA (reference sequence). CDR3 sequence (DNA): TGCAGTGCCACAGGGCCGGATCAGCCCCAGCATTTT. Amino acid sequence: CSATGPDQPQHF.

In nucleotides, the CDR3 is TGCAGTGCTAGAGTTCTCAGGGCAGGGAGGAATTCACCCCTCCACTTT. This gives the protein CSARVLRAGRNSPLHF. V usage is TRBV20-1 and J usage is TRBJ1-6; D may be TRBD1 (5 bases). Germline assignment: CDR1 DFQATT and CDR2 SNEGSKA (reference sequence). V gave up 1 base and J gave up 7 bases, with 17 bases separating them. The length of the CDR3 is 16 residues.

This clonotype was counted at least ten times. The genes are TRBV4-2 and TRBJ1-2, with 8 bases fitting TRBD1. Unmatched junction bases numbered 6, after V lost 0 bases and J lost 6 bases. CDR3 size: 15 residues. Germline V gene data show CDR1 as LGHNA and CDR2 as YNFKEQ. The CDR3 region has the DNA TGTGCCAGCAGCCAAGAGGGACAGGCGTGGGATGGCTACACCTTC. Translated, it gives CASSQEGQAWDGYTF.

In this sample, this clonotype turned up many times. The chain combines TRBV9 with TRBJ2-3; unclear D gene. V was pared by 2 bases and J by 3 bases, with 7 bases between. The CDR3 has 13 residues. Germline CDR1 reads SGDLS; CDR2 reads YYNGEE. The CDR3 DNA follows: TGTGCCAGCAGCGTCGCCCCAACAGATACGCAGTATTTT. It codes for CASSVAPTDTQYF. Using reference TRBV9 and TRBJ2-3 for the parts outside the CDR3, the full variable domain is DSGVTQTPKHLITATGQRVTLRCSPRSGDLSVYWYQQSLDQGLQFLIQYYNGEERAKGNILERFSAQQFPDLHSELNLSSLELGDSALYFCASSVAPTDTQYFGPGTRLTVL.

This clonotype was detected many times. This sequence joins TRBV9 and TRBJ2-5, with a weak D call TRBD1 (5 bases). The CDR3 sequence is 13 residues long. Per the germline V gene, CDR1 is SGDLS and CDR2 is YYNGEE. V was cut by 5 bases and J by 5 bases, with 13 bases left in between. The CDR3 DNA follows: TGTGCCAGCAGTCTAGGGGCTAGTGAGACCCAGTACTTC. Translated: CASSLGASETQYF.

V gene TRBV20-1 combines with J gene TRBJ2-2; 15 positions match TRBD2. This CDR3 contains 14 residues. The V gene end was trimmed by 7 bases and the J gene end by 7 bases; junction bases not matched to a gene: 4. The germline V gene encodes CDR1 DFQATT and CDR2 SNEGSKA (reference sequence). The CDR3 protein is CSDPGLAGGGELFF. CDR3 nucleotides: TGCAGTGACCCGGGACTAGCGGGGGGCGGGGAGCTGTTTTTT.

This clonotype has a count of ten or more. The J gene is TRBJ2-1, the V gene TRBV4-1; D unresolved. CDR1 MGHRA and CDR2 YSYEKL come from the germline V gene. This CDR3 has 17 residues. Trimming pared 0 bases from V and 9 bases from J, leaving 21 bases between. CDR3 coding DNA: TGCGCCAGCAGCCAAGATAAAGATTCACGAACGTCCGGTGAGCAGTTCTTC. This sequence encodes CASSQDKDSRTSGEQFF.

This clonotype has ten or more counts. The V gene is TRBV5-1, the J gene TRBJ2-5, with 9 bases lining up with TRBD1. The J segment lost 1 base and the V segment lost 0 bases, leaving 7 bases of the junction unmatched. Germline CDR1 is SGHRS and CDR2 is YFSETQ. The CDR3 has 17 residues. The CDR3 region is CASSLAGTGSFQETQYF. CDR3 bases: TGCGCCAGCAGCTTGGCCGGGACAGGGAGTTTCCAAGAGACCCAGTACTTC.

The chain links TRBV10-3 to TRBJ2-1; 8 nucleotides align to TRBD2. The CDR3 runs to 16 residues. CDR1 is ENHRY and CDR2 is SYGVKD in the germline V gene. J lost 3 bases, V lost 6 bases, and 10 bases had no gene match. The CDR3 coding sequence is TGTGCCATCAGCCCTCCCGCGGGGGGCCACTACAATGAGCAGTTCTTC. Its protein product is CAISPPAGGHYNEQFF.

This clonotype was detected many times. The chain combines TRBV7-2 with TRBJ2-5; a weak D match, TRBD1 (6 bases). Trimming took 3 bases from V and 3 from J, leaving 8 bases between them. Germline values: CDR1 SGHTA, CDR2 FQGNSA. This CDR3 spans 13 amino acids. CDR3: CASSLSGEETQYF. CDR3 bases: TGTGCCAGCAGCTTGTCAGGGGAAGAGACCCAGTACTTC.

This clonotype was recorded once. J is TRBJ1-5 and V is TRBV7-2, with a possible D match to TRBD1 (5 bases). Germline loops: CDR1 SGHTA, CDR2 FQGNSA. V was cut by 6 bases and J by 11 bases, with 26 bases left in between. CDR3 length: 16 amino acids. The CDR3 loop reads CASSWKGRRAQETQHF. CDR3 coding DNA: TGTGCCAGCAGTTGGAAGGGGCGCAGAGCCCAAGAGACCCAGCATTTT.

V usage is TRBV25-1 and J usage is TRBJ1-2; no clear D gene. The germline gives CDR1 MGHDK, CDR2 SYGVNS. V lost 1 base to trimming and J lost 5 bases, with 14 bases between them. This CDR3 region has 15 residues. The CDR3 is CASSESLTPGYGYTF. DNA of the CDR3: TGTGCCAGCAGTGAATCTCTCACCCCGGGGTATGGCTACACCTTC.

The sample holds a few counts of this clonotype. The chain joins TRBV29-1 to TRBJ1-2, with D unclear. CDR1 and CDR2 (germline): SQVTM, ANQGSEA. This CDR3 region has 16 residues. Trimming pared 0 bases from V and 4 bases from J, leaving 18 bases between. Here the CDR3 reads CSVEDPGNSRFYGYTF. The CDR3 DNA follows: TGCAGCGTTGAAGATCCGGGGAATAGCCGTTTCTATGGCTACACCTTC.

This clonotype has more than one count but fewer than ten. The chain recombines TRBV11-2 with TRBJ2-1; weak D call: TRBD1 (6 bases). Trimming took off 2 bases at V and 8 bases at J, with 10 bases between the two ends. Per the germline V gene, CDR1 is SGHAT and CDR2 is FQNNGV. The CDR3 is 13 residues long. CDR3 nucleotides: TGTGCCAGCAGCTTAAGTCCAGGGGATGAGCAGTTCTTC. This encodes CASSLSPGDEQFF.

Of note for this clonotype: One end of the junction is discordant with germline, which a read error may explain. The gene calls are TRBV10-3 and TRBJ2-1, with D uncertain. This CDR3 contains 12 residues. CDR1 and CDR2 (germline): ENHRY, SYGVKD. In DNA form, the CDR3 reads TGTGCCAGCAGTTACTCGGGTCCCAGACTGTTCTTC. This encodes CASSYSGPRLFF.

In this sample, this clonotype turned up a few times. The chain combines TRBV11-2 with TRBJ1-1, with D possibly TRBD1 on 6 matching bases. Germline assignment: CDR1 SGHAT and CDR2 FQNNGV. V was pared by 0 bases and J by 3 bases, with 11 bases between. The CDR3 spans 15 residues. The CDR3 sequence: CASSLDGGLDTEAFF. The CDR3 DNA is TGTGCCAGCAGCTTAGATGGGGGGCTAGACACTGAAGCTTTCTTT.

DNA for the CDR3: TGCAGTGCCAGCAGTTTGCCCTCCGGCTGGGGACCATACAATGAGCAGTTCTTC. This gives the protein CSASSLPSGWGPYNEQFF. J is TRBJ2-1 and V is TRBV20-1; the D call may be TRBD1 or TRBD2 (5 bases each). The CDR3 contains 18 residues. Germline V gives CDR1 DFQATT, CDR2 SNEGSKA (reference sequence). V gave up 6 bases and J gave up 4 bases, with 28 bases separating them.

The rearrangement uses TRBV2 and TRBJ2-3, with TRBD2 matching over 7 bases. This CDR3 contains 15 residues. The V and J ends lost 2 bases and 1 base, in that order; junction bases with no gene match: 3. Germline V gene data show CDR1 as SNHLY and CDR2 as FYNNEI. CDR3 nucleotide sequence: TGTGCCAGCAGTGAAATGGGAGGGGGCACAGATACGCAGTATTTT. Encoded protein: CASSEMGGGTDTQYF.

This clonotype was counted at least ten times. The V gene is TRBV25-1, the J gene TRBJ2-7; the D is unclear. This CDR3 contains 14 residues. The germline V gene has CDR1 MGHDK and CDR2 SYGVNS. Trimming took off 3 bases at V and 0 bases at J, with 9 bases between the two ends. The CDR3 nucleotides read TGTGCCAGCAGTGACCCAAGCCCCTCCTACGAGCAGTACTTC. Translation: CASSDPSPSYEQYF.

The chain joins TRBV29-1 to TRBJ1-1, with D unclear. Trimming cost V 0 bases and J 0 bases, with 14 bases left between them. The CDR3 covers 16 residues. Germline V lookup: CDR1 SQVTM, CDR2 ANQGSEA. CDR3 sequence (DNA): TGCAGCGTTGAAGATCGGCTGGCGCGGATGAACACTGAAGCTTTCTTT. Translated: CSVEDRLARMNTEAFF.

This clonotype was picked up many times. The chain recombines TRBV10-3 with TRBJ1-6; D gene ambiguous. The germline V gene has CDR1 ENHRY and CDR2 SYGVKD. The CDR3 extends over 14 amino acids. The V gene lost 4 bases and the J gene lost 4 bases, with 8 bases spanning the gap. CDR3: CAISAAGYNSPLHF. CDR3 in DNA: TGTGCCATCAGTGCGGCAGGTTATAATTCACCCCTCCACTTT.

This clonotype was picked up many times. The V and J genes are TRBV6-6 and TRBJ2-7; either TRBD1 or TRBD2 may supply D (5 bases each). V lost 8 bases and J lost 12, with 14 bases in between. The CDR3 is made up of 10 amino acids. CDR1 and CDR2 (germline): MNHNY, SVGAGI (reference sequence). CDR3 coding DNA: TGTGCCAGCGGCCGGGGCGCCCCGTACTTC. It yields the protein CASGRGAPYF.

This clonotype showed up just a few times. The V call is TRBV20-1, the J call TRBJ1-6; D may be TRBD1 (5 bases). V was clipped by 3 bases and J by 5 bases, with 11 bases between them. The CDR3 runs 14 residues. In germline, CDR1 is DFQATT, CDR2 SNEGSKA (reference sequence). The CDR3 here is CSASGGGNNSPLHF. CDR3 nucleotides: TGCAGTGCTAGCGGGGGAGGTAATAATTCACCCCTCCACTTT.